This paragraph covers one T cell receptor (beta chain) sequence. Original handling: Reference gene primer amplification gave nucleated cell count estimates. Produced via immunoSEQ multiplex PCR; TCRdb's table is partial and in-frame only. Clonal size and the V and J genes are those of that table, whereas D and trimming came from the DNA. The sample lists fewer than 50,000 clones, around 85% occurring once. V was clipped by 5 bases and J by 4 bases; unmatched bases: 9. The CDR3 is made up of 16 amino acids. Germline CDR1 and CDR2: LGHDT and YNNKEL (reference sequence). The record originates from a study of blood T cell repertoires in COVID-19. Study-level information: The United States, Italy and Spain provided the acute and convalescent COVID-19 samples. Nucleic acid was either cDNA or gDNA, and it came from T cells, B-cell-depleted T cells, or PBMCs.

The clonotype originates from a woman older than 75 with acute or convalescent COVID-19. Sample: peripheral blood. This chain uses TRBV3-1 (or the pseudogene TRBV3-2) with TRBJ1-3, with 9 positions matching TRBD1. CDR3 protein: CASSSLQGAGGNTIYF. The CDR3 DNA follows: TGTGCCAGCAGCTCGCTACAGGGGGCAGGCGGAAACACCATATATTTT.